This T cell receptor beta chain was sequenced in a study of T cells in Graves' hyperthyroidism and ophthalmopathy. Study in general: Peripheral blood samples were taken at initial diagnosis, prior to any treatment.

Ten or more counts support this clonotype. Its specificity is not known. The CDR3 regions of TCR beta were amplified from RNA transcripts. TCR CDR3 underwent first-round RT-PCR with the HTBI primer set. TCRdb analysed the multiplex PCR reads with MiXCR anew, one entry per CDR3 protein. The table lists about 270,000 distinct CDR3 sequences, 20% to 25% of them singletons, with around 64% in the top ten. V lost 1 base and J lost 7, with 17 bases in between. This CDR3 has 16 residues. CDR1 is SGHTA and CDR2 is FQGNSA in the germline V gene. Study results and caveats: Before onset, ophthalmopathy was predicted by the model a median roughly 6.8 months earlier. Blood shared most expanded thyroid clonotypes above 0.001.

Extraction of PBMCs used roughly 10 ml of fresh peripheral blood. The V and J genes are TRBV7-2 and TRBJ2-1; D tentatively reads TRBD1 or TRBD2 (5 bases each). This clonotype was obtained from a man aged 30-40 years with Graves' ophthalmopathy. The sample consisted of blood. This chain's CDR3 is CASSLVGSLQGNEQFF. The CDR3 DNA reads TGTGCCAGCAGCTTAGTTGGGAGCTTGCAGGGTAATGAGCAGTTCTTC.